This T cell receptor beta chain appears in the sequencing data of a study of blood T cell repertoires in COVID-19. The CDR3 is made up of 15 amino acids. The assay was immunoSEQ multiplex PCR, and TCRdb's table has in-frame clones only and misses some. The sample holds about 27,000 clones, roughly 90% seen once. V gene TRBV21-1 combines with J gene TRBJ2-7; the table assigns TRBD1, which was not confirmed against the DNA. TRBV21-1 is designated a pseudogene. The sequenced sample consisted of peripheral blood. The sequence came from a human donor with active COVID-19. The donor label of this sample is uncertain. CDR3 DNA: TGTGCCAGCAACGCCTCGGGACAGATTAAGTACGAGCAGTACTTC. Translation gives CASNASGQIKYEQYF.